The 25 T cell receptor beta chains reported below all come from one sample, sequenced in a study of monozygotic twins with inflammatory bowel disease (dated 2019 in TCRdb). Library method: 5' RACE. The sequencer was an Illumina HiSeq 2500. Following TCRdb reprocessing, every CDR3 protein sequence forms one entry, and DNA is not provided. The record for this sample contains about 110,000 distinct CDR3 sequences. Of the sample, under 15% falls within the top ten clones. The sample comprised blood. All receptors come from a human donor with ulcerative colitis or Crohn's disease, or a healthy co-twin of an affected twin (not recorded which).

This chain connects TRBV12-5 to TRBJ2-1; checking the TCRdb D call of TRBD1 is not possible without DNA. Germline CDR1 LGHNT, CDR2 FRNRAP. The CDR3 consists of 16 residues. The CDR3 reads CASGLGGHISYNEQFF.

V is TRBV29-1 and J is TRBJ2-7; checking the TCRdb D call of TRBD2 is not possible without DNA. The CDR3 consists of 14 residues. Germline CDR1 and CDR2: SQVTM and ANQGSEA. This chain's CDR3 is CSVTRTSGSYEQYF.

The V and J genes are TRBV4-2 and TRBJ1-5; the D call of TRBD1 rests on TCRdb alone, since no DNA is present to check it. This CDR3 spans 15 amino acids. Germline loops: CDR1 LGHNA, CDR2 YNFKEQ. The CDR3 sequence is CASSLNRDSNQPQHF.

The V call is TRBV19, the J call TRBJ2-3; as DNA is missing, the TRBD2 call by TCRdb cannot be tested. This CDR3 has 18 residues. CDR1 and CDR2 (germline): LNHDA, SQIVND (reference sequence). CDR3 sequence: CASSPQGLAASSTDTQYF.

The chain is built from TRBV12-3 or TRBV12-4 and TRBJ2-1; the TRBD1 assignment by TCRdb is unverifiable without DNA. The CDR3 consists of 14 residues. Here the CDR3 reads CATDRLDSYNEQFF.

The chain joins TRBV4-1 to TRBJ1-3; without DNA, the TCRdb call of TRBD1 cannot be checked. This CDR3 spans 19 amino acids. Germline CDR1 MGHRA, CDR2 YSYEKL. The CDR3 protein is CASSQEVFGTDPSGNTIYF.

The rearrangement uses TRBV5-4 and TRBJ1-6; TCRdb selects TRBD1, and the lack of DNA leaves this call unchecked. CDR1 is SGHNT, CDR2 YYREEE, per germline (reference sequence). The CDR3 covers 13 residues. This CDR3 is CASRRAGGSPLHF. Drawing the rest from reference TRBV5-4 and TRBJ1-6, the complete variable domain is ETGVTQSPTHLIKTRGQQVTLRCSSQSGHNTVSWYQQALGQGPQFIFQYYREEENGRGNFPPRFSGLQFPNYSSELNVNALELDDSALYLCASRRAGGSPLHFGNGTRLTVT.

The chain recombines TRBV5-1 with TRBJ1-1; TCRdb names TRBD1, which stays unverified in the absence of DNA. The CDR3 contains 14 residues. The germline gives CDR1 SGHRS, CDR2 YFSETQ. CDR3 sequence reads: CASSLTTGDPEAFF.

CDR3 protein: CASSPLDRGSTDTQYF. The rearrangement links TRBV27 to TRBJ2-3; TCRdb's D call, TRBD1, is unchecked because there is no DNA. Per germline, CDR1 MNHEY and CDR2 SMNVEV (reference sequence). The CDR3 is 16 amino acids.

CDR3 loop: CSVGDGTGTDTQYF. The chain employs TRBV29-1 and TRBJ2-3. Germline CDR1 is SQVTM and CDR2 is ANQGSEA. The CDR3 consists of 14 residues.

The rearrangement links TRBV29-1 to TRBJ2-3; TCRdb proposes TRBD1, but this gene call is untestable without DNA. The germline gives CDR1 SQVTM, CDR2 ANQGSEA. The CDR3 is 12 amino acids. The CDR3 sequence is CSAGTTADTQYF.

The chain links TRBV12-3 or TRBV12-4 to TRBJ1-5. The CDR3 length is 15 residues. CDR3 loop: CASSFMEYSNQPQHF.

The rearrangement links TRBV11-2 to TRBJ2-5; absent DNA, TCRdb's TRBD2 call cannot be checked. The V gene's germline CDR1 is SGHAT and CDR2 FQNNGV. CDR3 length equals 16 residues. CDR3: CASSLGIAGSQETQYF.

This chain joins TRBV5-1 and TRBJ1-4; TCRdb gives TRBD1 as the D gene, but with no DNA this cannot be confirmed. Germline V CDR1 and CDR2: SGHRS, YFSETQ. The CDR3 sequence is 16 residues long. This CDR3 is CASSLVQGATNEKLFF. Supplemented by reference TRBV5-1 and TRBJ1-4, the full variable domain reads KAGVTQTPRYLIKTRGQQVTLSCSPISGHRSVSWYQQTPGQGLQFLFEYFSETQRNKGNFPGRFSGRQFSNSRSEMNVSTLELGDSALYLCASSLVQGATNEKLFFGSGTQLSVL.

The chain employs TRBV7-3 and TRBJ2-2; TCRdb's D call of TRBD1 is untestable without DNA. The CDR3 has 15 residues. Germline-derived CDR1 and CDR2 are SGHTA and FQGTGA. The CDR3 is CASSDPGTATGELFF.

This chain links TRBV29-1 with TRBJ2-7. Germline V gives CDR1 SQVTM, CDR2 ANQGSEA. The CDR3 loop spans 11 amino acids. CDR3 sequence: CSVARNYEQYF.

CDR3 residues: CASSLAQDRSYEQYF. V and J are TRBV13 and TRBJ2-7; TCRdb's D gene call, TRBD1, goes unchecked for lack of DNA. Germline V gene data show CDR1 as PRHDT and CDR2 as FYEKMQ (reference sequence). This CDR3 comprises 15 residues.

V is TRBV7-6 and J is TRBJ2-3; with no DNA, the TCRdb D assignment of TRBD1 cannot be verified. The CDR3 totals 17 residues. Germline loops: CDR1 SGHVS, CDR2 FNYEAQ. This chain's CDR3 is CASSLGVEDRLTDTQYF.

The chain is built from TRBV7-9 and TRBJ1-2. CDR1 and CDR2 (germline): SEHNR, FQNEAQ (reference sequence). The CDR3 loop spans 14 amino acids. The CDR3 loop is CASSLASVSYGYTF.

The chain's CDR3 is CSATGLRLGNQPQHF. V usage is TRBV20-1 and J usage is TRBJ1-5. CDR1 is DFQATT and CDR2 is SNEGSKA in the germline V gene (reference sequence). CDR3 length equals 15 residues.

V usage is TRBV11-2 and J usage is TRBJ2-5; the D call from TCRdb, TRBD2, cannot be confirmed without DNA. The CDR3 is 15 amino acids. The germline V gene encodes CDR1 SGHAT and CDR2 FQNNGV. This chain's CDR3 is CASSLGVAGDETQYF.

V usage is TRBV20-1 and J usage is TRBJ2-1; no DNA is available, so the TRBD2 call from TCRdb remains unchecked. This CDR3 has 14 amino acids. CDR1 DFQATT and CDR2 SNEGSKA come from the germline V gene (reference sequence). The CDR3 sequence: CSAWTSAEYNEQFF.

The chain combines TRBV6-2 or TRBV6-3 with TRBJ2-1; the D call of TRBD2 rests on TCRdb alone, since no DNA is present to check it. Germline V gene sequence: CDR1 MNHEY, CDR2 SVGEGT. The CDR3 sequence is 17 residues long. The CDR3 region is CASSFRLAGSSYNEQFF.

The rearrangement links TRBV30 to TRBJ2-1; the D call of TRBD1 rests on TCRdb alone, since no DNA is present to check it. The germline V gene encodes CDR1 GTSNPN and CDR2 SVGIG (reference sequence). This CDR3 has 12 amino acids. CDR3: CAWRQDHNEQFF.

This chain joins TRBV5-5 and TRBJ1-2; TCRdb's D gene call, TRBD1, goes unchecked for lack of DNA. The length of the CDR3 is 14 residues. From germline, CDR1 is SGHKS and CDR2 YYEKEE (reference sequence). CDR3 sequence reads: CASSVADSLYGYTF.